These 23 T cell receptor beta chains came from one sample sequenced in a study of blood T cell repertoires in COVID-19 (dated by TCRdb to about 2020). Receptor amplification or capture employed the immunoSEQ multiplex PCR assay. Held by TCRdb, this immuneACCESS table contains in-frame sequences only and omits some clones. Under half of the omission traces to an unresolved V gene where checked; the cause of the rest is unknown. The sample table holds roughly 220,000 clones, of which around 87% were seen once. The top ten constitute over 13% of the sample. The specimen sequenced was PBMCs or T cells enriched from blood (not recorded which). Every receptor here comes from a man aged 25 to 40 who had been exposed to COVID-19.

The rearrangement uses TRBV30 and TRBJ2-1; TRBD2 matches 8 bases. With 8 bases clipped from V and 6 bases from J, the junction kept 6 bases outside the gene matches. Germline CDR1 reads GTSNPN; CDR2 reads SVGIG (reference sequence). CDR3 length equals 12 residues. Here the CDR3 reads CAGGLAGNEQFF. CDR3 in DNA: TGTGCCGGGGGGCTAGCGGGCAATGAGCAGTTCTTC.

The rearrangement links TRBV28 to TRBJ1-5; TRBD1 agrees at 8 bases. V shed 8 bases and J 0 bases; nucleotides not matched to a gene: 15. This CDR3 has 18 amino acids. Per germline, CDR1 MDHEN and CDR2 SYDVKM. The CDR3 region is CASGDRDRSVYSNQPQHF. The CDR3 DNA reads TGTGCCAGCGGTGACCGGGACAGGTCCGTTTATAGCAATCAGCCCCAGCATTTT. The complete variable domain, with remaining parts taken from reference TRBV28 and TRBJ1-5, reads DVKVTQSSRYLVKRTGEKVFLECVQDMDHENMFWYRQDPGLGLRLIYFSYDVKMKEKGDIPEGYSVSREKKERFSLILESASTNQTSMYLCASGDRDRSVYSNQPQHFGDGTRLSIL.

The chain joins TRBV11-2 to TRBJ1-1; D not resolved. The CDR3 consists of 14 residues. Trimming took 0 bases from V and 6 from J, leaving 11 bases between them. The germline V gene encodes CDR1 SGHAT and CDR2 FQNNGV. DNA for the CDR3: TGTGCCAGCAGCTTAGATAGAATCCGGGCTGAAGCTTTCTTT. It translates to CASSLDRIRAEAFF.

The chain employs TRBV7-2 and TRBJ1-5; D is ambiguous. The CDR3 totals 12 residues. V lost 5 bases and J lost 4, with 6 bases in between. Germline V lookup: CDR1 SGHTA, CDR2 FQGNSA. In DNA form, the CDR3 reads TGTGCCAGCAGCCTGTTTAATCAGCCCCAGCATTTT. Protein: CASSLFNQPQHF.

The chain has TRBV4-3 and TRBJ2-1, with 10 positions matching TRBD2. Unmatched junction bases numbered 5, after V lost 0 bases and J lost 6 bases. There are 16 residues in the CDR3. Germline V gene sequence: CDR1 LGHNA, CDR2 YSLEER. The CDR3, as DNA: TGCGCCAGCAGCCAAGATAGCGGGGGGTTCCCCAATGAGCAGTTCTTC. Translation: CASSQDSGGFPNEQFF.

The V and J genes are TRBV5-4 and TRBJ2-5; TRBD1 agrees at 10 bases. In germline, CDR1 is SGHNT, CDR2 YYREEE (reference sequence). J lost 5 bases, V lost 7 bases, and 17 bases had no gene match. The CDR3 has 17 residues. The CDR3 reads CASGNPPGDRGHETQYF. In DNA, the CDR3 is TGTGCCAGCGGCAACCCTCCAGGCGACAGGGGGCACGAGACCCAGTACTTC. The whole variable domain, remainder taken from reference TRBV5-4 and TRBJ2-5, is ETGVTQSPTHLIKTRGQQVTLRCSSQSGHNTVSWYQQALGQGPQFIFQYYREEENGRGNFPPRFSGLQFPNYSSELNVNALELDDSALYLCASGNPPGDRGHETQYFGPGTRLLVL.

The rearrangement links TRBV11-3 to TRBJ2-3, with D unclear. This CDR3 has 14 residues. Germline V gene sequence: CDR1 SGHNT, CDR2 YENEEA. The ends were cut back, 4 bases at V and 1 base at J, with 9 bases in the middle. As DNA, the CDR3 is TGTGCCAGCAGCTCGACTCCCCGCACAGATACGCAGTATTTT. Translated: CASSSTPRTDTQYF.

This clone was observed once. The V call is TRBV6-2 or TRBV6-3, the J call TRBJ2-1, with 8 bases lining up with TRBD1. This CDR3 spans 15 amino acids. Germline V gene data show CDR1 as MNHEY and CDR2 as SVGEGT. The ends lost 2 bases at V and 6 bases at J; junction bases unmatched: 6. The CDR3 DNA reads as TGTGCCAGCAGTTACGTGGCAGGGGGCGGCAATGAGCAGTTCTTC. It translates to CASSYVAGGGNEQFF.

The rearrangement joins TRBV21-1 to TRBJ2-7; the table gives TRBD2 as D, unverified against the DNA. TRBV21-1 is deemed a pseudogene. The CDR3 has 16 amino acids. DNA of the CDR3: TGTGCCAGCACCGACCTAGGAGGGGACCCTCTCTGGGAGCAGTACTTC. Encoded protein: CASTDLGGDPLWEQYF.

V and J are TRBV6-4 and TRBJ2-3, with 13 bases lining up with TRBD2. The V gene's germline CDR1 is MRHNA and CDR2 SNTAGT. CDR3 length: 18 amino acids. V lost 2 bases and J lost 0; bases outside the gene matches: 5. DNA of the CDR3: TGTGCCAGCAGTGACGGACTAGCGGGGGCCGGGAGCACAGATACGCAGTATTTT. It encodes CASSDGLAGAGSTDTQYF.

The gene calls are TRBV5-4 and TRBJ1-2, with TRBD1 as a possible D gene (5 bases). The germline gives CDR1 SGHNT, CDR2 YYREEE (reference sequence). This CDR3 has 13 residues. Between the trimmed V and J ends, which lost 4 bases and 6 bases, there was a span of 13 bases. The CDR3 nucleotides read TGTGCCAGCAGCGTCAGGGAGGCGGATGGCTACACCTTC. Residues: CASSVREADGYTF. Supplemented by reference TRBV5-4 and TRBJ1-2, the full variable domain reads ETGVTQSPTHLIKTRGQQVTLRCSSQSGHNTVSWYQQALGQGPQFIFQYYREEENGRGNFPPRFSGLQFPNYSSELNVNALELDDSALYLCASSVREADGYTFGSGTRLTVV.

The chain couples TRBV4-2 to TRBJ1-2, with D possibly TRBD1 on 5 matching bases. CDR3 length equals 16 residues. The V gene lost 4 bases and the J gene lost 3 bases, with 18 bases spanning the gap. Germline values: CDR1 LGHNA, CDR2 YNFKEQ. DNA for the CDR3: TGTGCCAGCAGCCGGGCGCAGGGCCCCAGGGACTATGGCTACACCTTC. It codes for CASSRAQGPRDYGYTF.

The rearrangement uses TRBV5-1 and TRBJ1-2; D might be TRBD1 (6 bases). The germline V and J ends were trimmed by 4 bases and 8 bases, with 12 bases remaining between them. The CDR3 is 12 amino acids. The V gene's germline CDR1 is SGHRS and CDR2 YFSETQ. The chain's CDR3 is CASSPPGAGYTF. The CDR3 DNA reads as TGCGCCAGCAGCCCCCCAGGGGCGGGCTACACCTTC.

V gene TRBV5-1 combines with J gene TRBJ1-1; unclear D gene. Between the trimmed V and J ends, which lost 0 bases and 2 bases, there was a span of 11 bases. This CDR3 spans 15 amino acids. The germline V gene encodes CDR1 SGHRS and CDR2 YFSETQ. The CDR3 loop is CASSLDSPKNTEAFF. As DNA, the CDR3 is TGCGCCAGCAGCTTGGACAGCCCGAAAAACACTGAAGCTTTCTTT.

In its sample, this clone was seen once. DNA of the CDR3: TGTGCCAGCCCCGGACTGCCCCTCTCTGGAAACACCATATATTTT. As protein: CASPGLPLSGNTIYF. This chain joins TRBV7-9 and TRBJ1-3, with no clear D. The length of the CDR3 is 15 residues. In germline, CDR1 is SEHNR, CDR2 FQNEAQ (reference sequence). V gave up 8 bases and J gave up 0 bases, with 14 bases separating them.

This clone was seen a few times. The CDR3 sequence: CASSYAGQGADEQYF. As DNA, the CDR3 is TGTGCCAGCAGTTACGCGGGACAGGGAGCGGACGAGCAGTACTTC. The V and J genes are TRBV6-2 or TRBV6-3 and TRBJ2-7; 9 nucleotides align to TRBD1. This CDR3 is 15 amino acids long. The germline gives CDR1 MNHEY, CDR2 SVGEGT. The V segment lost 2 bases and the J segment 5 bases; nucleotides outside the gene matches: 7.

The CDR3 is CASSLRGTSGLTGYEQYF. As DNA, the CDR3 is TGCGCCAGCAGCTTGCGTGGGACTAGCGGGTTGACCGGTTACGAGCAGTACTTC. J is TRBJ2-7 and V is TRBV5-1; 12 bases line up with TRBD2. V was pared by 1 base and J by 4 bases, with 12 bases of the junction left unmatched. CDR1 and CDR2 from the germline V gene are SGHRS and YFSETQ. This CDR3 comprises 18 residues.

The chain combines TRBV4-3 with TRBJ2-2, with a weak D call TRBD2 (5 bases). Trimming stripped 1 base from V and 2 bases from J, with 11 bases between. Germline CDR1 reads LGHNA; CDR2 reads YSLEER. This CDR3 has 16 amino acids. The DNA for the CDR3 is TGCGCCAGCAGCCAAGGAGGGAGAAAAAACACCGGGGAGCTGTTTTTT. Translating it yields CASSQGGRKNTGELFF.

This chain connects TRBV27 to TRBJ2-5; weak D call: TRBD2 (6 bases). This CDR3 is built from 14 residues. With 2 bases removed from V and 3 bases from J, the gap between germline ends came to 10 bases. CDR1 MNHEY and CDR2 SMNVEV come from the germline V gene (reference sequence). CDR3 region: CASSLGGRKETQYF. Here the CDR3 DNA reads TGTGCCAGCAGTTTAGGGGGGAGAAAAGAGACCCAGTACTTC.

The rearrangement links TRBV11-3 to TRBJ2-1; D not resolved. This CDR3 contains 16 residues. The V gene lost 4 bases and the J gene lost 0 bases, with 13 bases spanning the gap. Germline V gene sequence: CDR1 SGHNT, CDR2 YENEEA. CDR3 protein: CASSSGLLPSYNEQFF. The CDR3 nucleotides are TGTGCCAGCAGCTCGGGTTTACTCCCCTCCTACAATGAGCAGTTCTTC.

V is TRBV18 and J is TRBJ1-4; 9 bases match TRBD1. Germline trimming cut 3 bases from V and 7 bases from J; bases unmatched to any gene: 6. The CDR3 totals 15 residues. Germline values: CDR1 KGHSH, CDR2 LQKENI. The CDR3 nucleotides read TGTGCCAGCTCACCTTCCGGGACAGGGCGTGAAAAACTGTTTTTT. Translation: CASSPSGTGREKLFF.

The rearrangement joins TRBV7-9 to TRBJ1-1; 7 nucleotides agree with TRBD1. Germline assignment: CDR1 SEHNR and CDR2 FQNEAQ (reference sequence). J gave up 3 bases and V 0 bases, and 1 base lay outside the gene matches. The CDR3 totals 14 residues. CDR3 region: CASSLARGDTEAFF. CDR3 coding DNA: TGTGCCAGCAGCTTAGCCAGGGGGGACACTGAAGCTTTCTTT. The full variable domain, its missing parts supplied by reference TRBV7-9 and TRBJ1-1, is DTGVSQNPRHKITKRGQNVTFRCDPISEHNRLYWYRQTLGQGPEFLTYFQNEAQLEKSRLLSDRFSAERPKGSFSTLEIQRTEQGDSAMYLCASSLARGDTEAFFGQGTRLTVV.

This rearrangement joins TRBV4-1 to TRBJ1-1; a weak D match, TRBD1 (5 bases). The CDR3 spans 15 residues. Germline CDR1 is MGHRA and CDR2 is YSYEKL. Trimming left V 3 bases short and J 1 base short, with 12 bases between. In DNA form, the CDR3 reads TGCGCCAGCAGCCAGTGGGACGGGAGGAACACTGAAGCTTTCTTT. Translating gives CASSQWDGRNTEAFF.